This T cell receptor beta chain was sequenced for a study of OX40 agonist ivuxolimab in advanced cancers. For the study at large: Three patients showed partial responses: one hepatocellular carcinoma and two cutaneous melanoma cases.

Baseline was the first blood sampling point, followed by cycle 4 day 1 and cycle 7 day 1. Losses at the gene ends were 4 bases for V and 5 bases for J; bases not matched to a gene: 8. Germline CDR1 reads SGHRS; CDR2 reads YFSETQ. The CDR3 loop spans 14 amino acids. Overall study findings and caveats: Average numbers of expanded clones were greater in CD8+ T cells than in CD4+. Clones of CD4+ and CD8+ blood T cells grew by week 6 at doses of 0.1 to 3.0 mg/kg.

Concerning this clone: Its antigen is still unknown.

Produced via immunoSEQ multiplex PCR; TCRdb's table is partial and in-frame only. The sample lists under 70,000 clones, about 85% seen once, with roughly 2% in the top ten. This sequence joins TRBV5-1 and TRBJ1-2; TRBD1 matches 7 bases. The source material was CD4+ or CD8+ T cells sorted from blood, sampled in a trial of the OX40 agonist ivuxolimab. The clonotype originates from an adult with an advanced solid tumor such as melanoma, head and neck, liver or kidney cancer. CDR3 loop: CASSPTGPEYGYTF. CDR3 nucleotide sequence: TGCGCCAGCAGCCCGACAGGGCCGGAATATGGCTACACCTTC.